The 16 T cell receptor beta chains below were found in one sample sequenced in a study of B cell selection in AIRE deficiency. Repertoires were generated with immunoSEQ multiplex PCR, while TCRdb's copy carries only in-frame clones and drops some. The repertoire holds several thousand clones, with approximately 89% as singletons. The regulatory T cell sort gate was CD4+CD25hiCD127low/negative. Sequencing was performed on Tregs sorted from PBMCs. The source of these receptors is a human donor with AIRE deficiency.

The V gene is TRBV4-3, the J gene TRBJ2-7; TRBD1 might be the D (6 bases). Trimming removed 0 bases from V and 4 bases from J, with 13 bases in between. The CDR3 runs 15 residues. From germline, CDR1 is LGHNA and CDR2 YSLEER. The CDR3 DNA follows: TGCGCCAGCAGCCAAGATGTCAGGACAGAGTACGAGCAGTACTTC. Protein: CASSQDVRTEYEQYF.

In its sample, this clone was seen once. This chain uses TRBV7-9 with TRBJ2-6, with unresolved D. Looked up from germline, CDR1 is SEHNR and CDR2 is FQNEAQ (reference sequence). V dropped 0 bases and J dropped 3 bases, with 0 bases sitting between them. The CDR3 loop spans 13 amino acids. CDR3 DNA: TGTGCCAGCAGCTTAGCTGGGGCCAACGTCCTGACTTTC. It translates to CASSLAGANVLTF.

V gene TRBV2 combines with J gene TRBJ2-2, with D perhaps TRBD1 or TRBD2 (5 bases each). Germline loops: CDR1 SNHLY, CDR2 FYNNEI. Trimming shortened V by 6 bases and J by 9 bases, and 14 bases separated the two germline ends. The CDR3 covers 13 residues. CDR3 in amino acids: CASSSGRHRELFF. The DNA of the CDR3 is TGTGCCAGCAGCTCGGGACGGCACCGGGAGCTGTTTTTT.

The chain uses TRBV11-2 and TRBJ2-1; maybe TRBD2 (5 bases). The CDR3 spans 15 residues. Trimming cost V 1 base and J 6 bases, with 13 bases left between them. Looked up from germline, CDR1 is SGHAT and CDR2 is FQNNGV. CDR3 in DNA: TGTGCCAGCAGCTTAGTGTTGAGGGCCCGCAATGAGCAGTTCTTC. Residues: CASSLVLRARNEQFF.

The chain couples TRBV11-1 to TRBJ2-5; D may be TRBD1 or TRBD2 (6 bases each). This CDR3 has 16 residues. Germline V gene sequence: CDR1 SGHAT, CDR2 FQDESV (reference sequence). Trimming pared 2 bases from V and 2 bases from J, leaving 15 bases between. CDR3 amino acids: CASSLRGRRGQETQYF. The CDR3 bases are TGTGCCAGCAGCTTAAGGGGGAGGAGGGGGCAAGAGACCCAGTACTTC. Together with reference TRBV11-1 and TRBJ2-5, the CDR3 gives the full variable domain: EAEVAQSPRYKITEKSQAVAFWCDPISGHATLYWYRQILGQGPELLVQFQDESVVDDSQLPKDRFSAERLKGVDSTLKIQPAELGDSAMYLCASSLRGRRGQETQYFGPGTRLLVL.

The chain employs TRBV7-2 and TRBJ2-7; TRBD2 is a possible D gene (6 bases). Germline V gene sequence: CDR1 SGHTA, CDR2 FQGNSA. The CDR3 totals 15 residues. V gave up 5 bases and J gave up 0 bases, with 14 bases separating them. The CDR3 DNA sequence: TGTGCCAGCAGCCTCGGAGGGCATCTCTCCTACGAGCAGTACTTC. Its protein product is CASSLGGHLSYEQYF.

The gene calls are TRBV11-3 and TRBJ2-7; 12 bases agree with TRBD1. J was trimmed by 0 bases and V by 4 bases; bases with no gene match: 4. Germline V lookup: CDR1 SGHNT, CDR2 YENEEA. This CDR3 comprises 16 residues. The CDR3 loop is CASSSGTGGYSYEQYF. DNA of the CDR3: TGTGCCAGCAGCTCGGGGACAGGGGGCTACTCCTACGAGCAGTACTTC. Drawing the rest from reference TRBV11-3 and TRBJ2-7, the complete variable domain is EAGVVQSPRYKIIEKKQPVAFWCNPISGHNTLYWYLQNLGQGPELLIRYENEEAVDDSQLPKDRFSAERLKGVDSTLKIQPAELGDSAVYLCASSSGTGGYSYEQYFGPGTRLTVT.

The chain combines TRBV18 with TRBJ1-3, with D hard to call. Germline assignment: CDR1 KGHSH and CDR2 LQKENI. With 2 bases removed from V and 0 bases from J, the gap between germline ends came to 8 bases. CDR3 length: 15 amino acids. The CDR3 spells CASSPSASSGNTIYF. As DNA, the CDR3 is TGTGCCAGCTCACCATCGGCCAGCTCTGGAAACACCATATATTTT. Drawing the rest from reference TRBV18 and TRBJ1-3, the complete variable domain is NAGVMQNPRHLVRRRGQEARLRCSPMKGHSHVYWYRQLPEEGLKFMVYLQKENIIDESGMPKERFSAEFPKEGPSILRIQQVVRGDSAAYFCASSPSASSGNTIYFGEGSWLTVV.

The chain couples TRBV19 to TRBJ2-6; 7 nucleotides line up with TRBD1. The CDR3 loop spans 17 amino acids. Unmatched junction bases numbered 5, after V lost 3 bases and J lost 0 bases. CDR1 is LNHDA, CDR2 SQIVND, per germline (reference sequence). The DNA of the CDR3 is TGTGCCAGTAGTATGGAGTACAGGGGCTCTGGGGCCAACGTCCTGACTTTC. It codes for CASSMEYRGSGANVLTF.

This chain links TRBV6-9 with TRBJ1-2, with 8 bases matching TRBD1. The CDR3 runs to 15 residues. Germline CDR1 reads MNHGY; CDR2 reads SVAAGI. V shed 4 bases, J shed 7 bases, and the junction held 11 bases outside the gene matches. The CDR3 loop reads CASSSTRQGMSGYTF. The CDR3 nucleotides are TGTGCCAGCAGTTCGACCAGACAGGGGATGTCTGGCTACACCTTC.

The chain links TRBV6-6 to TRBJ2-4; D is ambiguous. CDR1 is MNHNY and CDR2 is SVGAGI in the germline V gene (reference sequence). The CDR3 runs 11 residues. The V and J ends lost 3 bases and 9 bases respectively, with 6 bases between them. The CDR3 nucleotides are TGTGCCAGCAGTTATGTTGGCATTCAGTACTTC. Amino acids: CASSYVGIQYF.

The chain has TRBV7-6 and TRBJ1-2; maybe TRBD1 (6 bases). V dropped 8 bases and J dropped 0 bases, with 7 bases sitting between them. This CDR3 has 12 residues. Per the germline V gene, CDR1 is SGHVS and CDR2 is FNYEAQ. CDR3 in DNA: TGTGCCAGCGGGGGGCCTAACTATGGCTACACCTTC. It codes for CASGGPNYGYTF.

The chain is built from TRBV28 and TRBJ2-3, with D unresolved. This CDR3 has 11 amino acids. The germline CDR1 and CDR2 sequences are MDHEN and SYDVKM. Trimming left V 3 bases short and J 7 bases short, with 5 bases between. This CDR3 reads CASSLGNTQYF. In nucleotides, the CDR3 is TGTGCCAGCAGTTTGGGAAATACGCAGTATTTT.

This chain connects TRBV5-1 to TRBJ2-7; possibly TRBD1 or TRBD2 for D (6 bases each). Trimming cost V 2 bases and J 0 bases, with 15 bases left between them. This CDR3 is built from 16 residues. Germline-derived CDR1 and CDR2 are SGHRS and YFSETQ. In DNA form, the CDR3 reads TGCGCCAGCAGCTTCGGGGGCGGGTCGAGCTCCTACGAGCAGTACTTC. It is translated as CASSFGGGSSSYEQYF.

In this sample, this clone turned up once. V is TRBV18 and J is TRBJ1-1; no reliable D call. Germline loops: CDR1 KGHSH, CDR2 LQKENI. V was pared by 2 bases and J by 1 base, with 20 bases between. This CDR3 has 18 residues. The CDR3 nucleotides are TGTGCCAGCTCACCATACCACGTTGTTTCTCAGGCGAACACTGAAGCTTTCTTT. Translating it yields CASSPYHVVSQANTEAFF.

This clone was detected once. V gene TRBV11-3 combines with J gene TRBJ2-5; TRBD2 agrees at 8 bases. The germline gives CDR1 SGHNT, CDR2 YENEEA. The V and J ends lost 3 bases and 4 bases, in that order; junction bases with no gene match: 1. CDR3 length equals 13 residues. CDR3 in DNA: TGTGCCAGCAGCTTCGGGACTAGAGAGACCCAGTACTTC. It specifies CASSFGTRETQYF.